This TCR beta chain originates from a study of T-cell reconstitution after alpha-beta-depleted transplantation in children. This CDR3 has 15 residues. In germline, CDR1 is DFQATT, CDR2 SNEGSKA (reference sequence). V trimming: 3 bases; J trimming: 2 bases; junction bases outside the gene matches: 10. Unique molecular identifiers were built into the TCRbeta library. TCRdb independently ran MiXCR on the PCR reads; one entry per CDR3 protein. The sample gives 600,000 or so distinct CDR3 sequences, around 23% of which show up once; around 14% is in the top ten. This rearrangement joins TRBV20-1 to TRBJ2-7, with 7 nucleotides matching TRBD2. The specimen was PBMCs, mostly from graft donor cells, collected 360 days after TCRalphabeta/CD19-depleted stem cell transplant. The receptor's source is a boy less than two years old who had a stem cell transplant for acute myeloid leukemia, so the T cells may come from the graft donor. The CDR3 region is CSARAFKAGPYEQYF. In DNA, the CDR3 is TGCAGTGCTAGGGCTTTCAAAGCGGGGCCCTACGAGCAGTACTTC.